This T cell receptor beta chain originates from a study of OX40 agonist ivuxolimab in advanced cancers. About the research overall: Among those enrolled, mean age was about 63 years (range roughly 23 to 85) and about 79% were male.

Overall study findings and caveats: Averaged across samples, CD8+ T cells carried more expanded clones than CD4+ did. Clonal expansion by week 6 occurred in CD4+ and CD8+ blood T cells (at 0.1 to 3.0 mg/kg). Antigens targeted by the expanded peripheral T cells were not determined.

This clone was counted between two and nine times. Its antigen is unknown. The table came from immunoSEQ multiplex PCR; TCRdb's copy has only in-frame clones and leaves some out. The repertoire holds about 33,000 clones, with under 85% as singletons. This clonotype was obtained from an adult with an advanced solid tumor such as melanoma, head and neck, liver or kidney cancer. This specimen was CD4+ or CD8+ T cells sorted from blood, taken in a trial of the OX40 agonist ivuxolimab.

This chain's CDR3 is CASSVFGTSDSETQYF. CDR3 in DNA: TGTGCCAGCAGTGTTTTCGGGACTAGCGATTCAGAGACCCAGTACTTC. The chain has TRBV6-1 and TRBJ2-5, with 10 bases fitting TRBD2. Per the germline V gene, CDR1 is MNHNS and CDR2 is SASEGT. This CDR3 spans 16 amino acids. Trimming cost V 4 bases and J 4 bases; bases outside gene matches: 9.